These 32 T cell receptor beta chains were all obtained from the same sample, sequenced in a study of T cell clonality in common variable immunodeficiency. Generated by immunoSEQ multiplex PCR, the TCRdb table keeps only in-frame clones and is missing some. The repertoire has about 52,000 clones, none seen only once; the ten largest take approximately 1.9%. The specimen was peripheral blood mononuclear cells. The receptors here all came from a person aged 18 to 70 in good health.

This clone was seen ten or more times. The read ends 3 residues before the CDR3 terminus; that terminus is restored from the germline J gene. The rearrangement joins TRBV10-1 to TRBJ1-5, with TRBD1 identical over 9 bases. The CDR3 has 14 residues. Germline lookup yields CDR1 WNHNN and CDR2 SYGVQD (reference sequence). J gave up 5 bases and V 3 bases, and 2 bases lay outside the gene matches. This chain's CDR3 is CASSDGQGHQPQHF. The sequenced CDR3 bases are TGCGCCAGCAGTGATGGACAGGGGCATCAGCCC.

This clone was seen at least ten times. The read ends 3 residues before the CDR3 terminus; that terminus is restored from the germline J gene. V and J are TRBV20-1 and TRBJ2-1; weak D call: TRBD2 (6 bases). V lost 4 bases and J lost 8, with 15 bases in between. The CDR3 covers 13 residues. Germline CDR1 DFQATT, CDR2 SNEGSKA (reference sequence). The DNA read from the CDR3 is TGCAGTGCTATCCCTCTGGCGGGGTATGAG. Protein sequence: CSAIPLAGYE. The entire CDR3 protein is CSAIPLAGYEQFF.

This clone was seen at least ten times. Read sequence stops 3 residues before the CDR3 end, and the germline J gene provides the missing end. This chain uses TRBV20-1 with TRBJ2-7; 8 nucleotides agree with TRBD2. J gave up 1 base and V 6 bases, and 11 bases lay outside the gene matches. This CDR3 has 15 residues. The germline V gene has CDR1 DFQATT and CDR2 SNEGSKA (reference sequence). CDR3 DNA (partial): TGCAGTGCGGACTCGAGCGGGAGTCCTTCCTACGAG. It is translated as CSADSSGSPSYE. The full CDR3 protein is CSADSSGSPSYEQYF.

As for this clone: The CDR3 end is not reached by the read, which stops 3 residues before it; the germline J gene fills it in. The J gene is TRBJ2-3, the V gene TRBV7-2; D gene unclear. Germline V CDR1 and CDR2: SGHTA, FQGNSA. The length of the CDR3 is 14 residues. Trimming pared 11 bases from V and 1 base from J, leaving 16 bases between. The CDR3 DNA, read in part, is TGTGCCGGTAATGCTAGAGTTCGCACAGATACG. It specifies CAGNARVRTDT. The whole CDR3 region reads CAGNARVRTDTQYF.

Many counts were recorded for this clone. The read halts 3 residues ahead of the CDR3 end, with the missing end drawn from the germline J gene. This chain connects TRBV19 to TRBJ2-1; possible D gene TRBD2, 6 bases. This CDR3 comprises 17 residues. Germline CDR1 reads LNHDA; CDR2 reads SQIVND (reference sequence). With 4 bases removed from V and 1 base from J, the gap between germline ends came to 17 bases. The CDR3 sequence: CASSTHSGGGSYNEQFF. The sequenced part of the CDR3 DNA is TGTGCCAGTAGTACCCATAGCGGAGGTGGTTCCTACAATGAG.

This clone was seen a few times. The DNA ends 3 residues before the CDR3 does, and the rest of the CDR3 is filled in from the germline J gene. V is TRBV11-2 and J is TRBJ1-1; 7 bases match TRBD1. The V and J ends lost 5 bases and 0 bases, in that order; junction bases with no gene match: 6. Germline-derived CDR1 and CDR2 are SGHAT and FQNNGV. The CDR3 spans 15 residues. The covered CDR3 bases are TGTGCCAGCAGCCCAGGGCAGGGGGTGAACACTGAA. This sequence encodes CASSPGQGVNTE. In full, the CDR3 reads CASSPGQGVNTEAFF.

The sample holds a few counts of this clone. The read halts 3 residues ahead of the CDR3 end, with the missing end drawn from the germline J gene. V and J are TRBV19 and TRBJ1-5; 10 bases are shared with TRBD1. V lost 6 bases, J lost 5 bases, and 4 bases stayed unmatched. Germline V gene sequence: CDR1 LNHDA, CDR2 SQIVND (reference sequence). The CDR3 covers 14 residues. The sequenced part of the CDR3 DNA is TGTGCCAGTAGGACCGGGACAGGGGATCAGCCC. Translated, it gives CASRTGTGDQP. The CDR3 reads in full as CASRTGTGDQPQHF.

This clone was seen ten or more times. The read is 3 residues too short to cover the CDR3 end, so that end is filled in from the germline J gene. The chain carries TRBV10-1 and TRBJ2-1, with D possibly being TRBD2 (6 bases). Trimming removed 6 bases at V and 0 bases at J, with 12 bases between. Germline V gene data show CDR1 as WNHNN and CDR2 as SYGVQD (reference sequence). The length of the CDR3 is 15 residues. The chain's CDR3 is CASSRGKSSYNEQFF. Incomplete CDR3 DNA: TGCGCCAGCAGCCGGGGGAAAAGCTCCTACAATGAG.

This clone appeared many times. The read ends 3 residues before the CDR3 terminus; that terminus is restored from the germline J gene. This chain links TRBV6-1 with TRBJ2-7, with a possible D match to TRBD2 (7 bases). With 4 bases removed from V and 6 bases from J, the gap between germline ends came to 19 bases. This CDR3 region has 15 residues. From germline, CDR1 is MNHNS and CDR2 SASEGT. CDR3 DNA (partial): TGTGCCAGCAGTGGGGTTGGGGGGGCCCTCGGCGAG. Translating gives CASSGVGGALGE. The full CDR3 is CASSGVGGALGEQYF.

This clone showed up just a few times. The read ends 3 residues before the CDR3 terminus; that terminus is restored from the germline J gene. The chain joins TRBV5-4 to TRBJ2-7; D is unclear. Looked up from germline, CDR1 is SGHNT and CDR2 is YYREEE (reference sequence). V lost 0 bases to trimming and J lost 2 bases, with 12 bases between them. This CDR3 contains 15 residues. The CDR3 reads CASSLGTPGAYEQYF. Partial CDR3 DNA: TGTGCCAGCAGCTTGGGAACCCCAGGTGCCTACGAG.

There are many counts of this clone. The read finishes 3 residues shy of the CDR3 end, and the germline J gene is used to complete it. The rearrangement uses TRBV18 and TRBJ2-7; possible D gene TRBD1, 6 bases. Germline V CDR1 and CDR2: KGHSH, LQKENI. The length of the CDR3 is 15 residues. With 3 bases removed from V and 0 bases from J, the gap between germline ends came to 12 bases. Here the CDR3 reads CASSPDSRGSYEQYF. The sequenced CDR3 bases are TGTGCCAGCTCACCGGACAGCCGGGGCTCCTACGAG.

About this clone itself: The read ends 3 residues before the CDR3 terminus; that terminus is restored from the germline J gene. The chain combines TRBV5-1 with TRBJ1-1; 9 positions match TRBD1. Germline assignment: CDR1 SGHRS and CDR2 YFSETQ. The CDR3 sequence is 13 residues long. The covered CDR3 bases are TGCGCCAGCAGCCCGGGACAGGGCTCCGAA. It yields the protein CASSPGQGSE. The whole CDR3 protein is CASSPGQGSEAFF.

This clone was seen ten or more times. The sequence runs out 3 residues before the end of the CDR3; the remainder is reconstructed from the germline J gene. The V gene is TRBV5-1, the J gene TRBJ1-5; 8 bases are a match to TRBD1. With V trimmed by 2 bases and J by 4 bases, 5 bases remained unmatched. Germline CDR1 is SGHRS and CDR2 is YFSETQ. CDR3 size: 15 residues. CDR3 bases read: TGCGCCAGCAGCTTATTAGGACAGGGTAATCAGCCC. This codes for CASSLLGQGNQP. In full, the CDR3 reads CASSLLGQGNQPQHF.

Concerning this clone: At one of its ends the junction is not consistent with the germline gene, which may arise from a read error. The read ends 3 residues early relative to the CDR3; the germline J gene fills the gap. Other DNA sequences of this sample code for an identical CDR3. The V call is TRBV7-9, the J call TRBJ1-3; 7 bases are a match to TRBD1. The CDR3 sequence is 15 residues long. Germline V gene data show CDR1 as SEHNR and CDR2 as FQNEAQ (reference sequence). This CDR3 is CASRGDSVPGNTIYF. Partial CDR3 DNA: TGTGCCAGCAGAGGGGACAGCGTCCCTGGAAACACG.

This clone was seen many times. The CDR3 is cut off 3 residues early in the read; its end comes from the germline J gene. The chain carries TRBV7-3 and TRBJ2-1; 11 bases line up with TRBD2. The CDR3 has 15 amino acids. J gave up 4 bases and V 4 bases, and 3 bases lay outside the gene matches. Germline V lookup: CDR1 SGHTA, CDR2 FQGTGA. The CDR3 protein is CASSSTSGAYNEQFF. CDR3 DNA (partial): TGTGCCAGCAGCTCGACTAGCGGGGCGTACAATGAG.

This clone was seen repeatedly, ten times or more. Read coverage stops 3 residues before the CDR3 terminus; the germline J gene supplies the remainder. The J gene is TRBJ1-1, the V gene TRBV18; no definite D call. The germline V gene encodes CDR1 KGHSH and CDR2 LQKENI. V was clipped by 3 bases and J by 3 bases, with 8 bases between them. This CDR3 comprises 13 residues. The covered CDR3 bases are TGTGCCAGCTCACCCGTCAGGTACACTGAA. Translating gives CASSPVRYTE. The whole CDR3 region reads CASSPVRYTEAFF.

This clone was recorded many times. The read falls 3 residues short of the CDR3 end, and the missing part is taken from the germline J gene. V is TRBV30 and J is TRBJ1-4; 7 nucleotides match TRBD1. Germline V CDR1 and CDR2: GTSNPN, SVGIG (reference sequence). With V trimmed by 3 bases and J by 8 bases, 9 bases remained unmatched. The CDR3 runs 14 residues. CDR3 amino acids: CAWRDNRGGEKLFF. The sequenced part of the CDR3 DNA is TGTGCCTGGAGAGACAACAGGGGTGGGGAAAAA.

This clone was seen a few times. The read finishes 3 residues shy of the CDR3 end, and the germline J gene is used to complete it. V gene TRBV6-1 combines with J gene TRBJ2-3; possibly TRBD2 for D (7 bases). This CDR3 is 16 amino acids long. Germline values: CDR1 MNHNS, CDR2 SASEGT. Between the trimmed V and J ends, which lost 4 bases and 1 base, there was a span of 15 bases. The CDR3 bases that were read are TGTGCCAGCAGTGTCGGGAACGGGGGGCGCACAGATACG. It translates to CASSVGNGGRTDT. In full, the CDR3 reads CASSVGNGGRTDTQYF.

Turning to this clone: This could be a read error, since a much larger clone is one nucleotide away. The sequence runs out 3 residues before the end of the CDR3; the remainder is reconstructed from the germline J gene. The V call is TRBV6-2 or TRBV6-3, the J call TRBJ1-4, with D perhaps TRBD1 (5 bases). Germline V gives CDR1 MNHEY, CDR2 SVGEGT. This CDR3 has 13 amino acids. The CDR3 DNA, read in part, is TGTGCCAGCAGTTCCCGGACATTCACACCA. It encodes CASSSRTFTP. The CDR3 in full is CASSSRTFTPLFF.

This clone was found many times. The read stops 3 residues short of the end of the CDR3; the missing end is completed from the germline J gene. The rearrangement uses TRBV14 and TRBJ2-7; D unclear. Trimming cost V 4 bases and J 3 bases, with 4 bases left between them. CDR1 is SGHDN, CDR2 FVKESK, per germline. The length of the CDR3 is 11 residues. CDR3: CASSLGYEQYF. CDR3 DNA (partial): TGTGCCAGCAGCCTCGGCTACGAG.

Many counts were recorded for this clone. From the germline J gene comes the end of the CDR3, since the read stops 3 residues before it. V usage is TRBV7-3 and J usage is TRBJ2-3; weak D call: TRBD2 (5 bases). V lost 2 bases, J lost 2 bases, and 14 bases lay in between. CDR1 and CDR2 from the germline V gene are SGHTA and FQGTGA. The CDR3 spans 16 residues. The CDR3 sequence: CASSLVGGLSTDTQYF. The CDR3 DNA, read in part, is TGTGCCAGCAGCTTAGTCGGTGGACTTTCCACAGATACG.

This clone showed up many times. The CDR3 end falls 3 residues outside the read, so it is completed with the germline J gene. This chain joins TRBV7-9 and TRBJ2-3, with a weak D call TRBD1 (5 bases). This CDR3 is 13 amino acids long. Trimming removed 3 bases at V and 4 bases at J, with 8 bases between. Germline V CDR1 and CDR2: SEHNR, FQNEAQ (reference sequence). The part of the CDR3 DNA that was read is TGTGCCAGCAGCTTTCAGGGCTCAGATACG. This sequence encodes CASSFQGSDT. The full CDR3 reads CASSFQGSDTQYF.

This clone was observed at least ten times. The read ends 3 residues before the CDR3 terminus; that terminus is restored from the germline J gene. The rearrangement joins TRBV20-1 to TRBJ1-5; 7 bases line up with TRBD1. The CDR3 runs 13 residues. CDR1 DFQATT and CDR2 SNEGSKA come from the germline V gene (reference sequence). Trimming removed 3 bases from V and 6 bases from J; junction bases left unmatched: 5. The sequenced CDR3 bases are TGCAGTGCTAGGAGACAGGGTGGTCAGCCC. The encoded protein is CSARRQGGQP. The entire CDR3 reads CSARRQGGQPQHF.

Concerning this clone itself: The read ends 3 residues early relative to the CDR3; the germline J gene fills the gap. J is TRBJ2-7 and V is TRBV7-6; 13 bases line up with TRBD2. This CDR3 contains 15 residues. Trimming removed 1 base from V and 5 bases from J; junction bases left unmatched: 2. Germline CDR1 and CDR2: SGHVS and FNYEAQ. CDR3 bases read: TGTGCCAGCAGCTTAGATGGACTAGCGGGGGACGAG. This translates into CASSLDGLAGDE. The entire CDR3 protein is CASSLDGLAGDEQYF.

This clone was seen at least ten times. The CDR3 end is not reached by the read, which stops 3 residues before it; the germline J gene fills it in. The V and J genes are TRBV7-9 and TRBJ1-4; the D gene is possibly TRBD1 (5 bases). Trimming took 3 bases from V and 7 from J, leaving 12 bases between them. Germline CDR1 and CDR2: SEHNR and FQNEAQ (reference sequence). This CDR3 contains 14 residues. The CDR3 reads CASSLRGAGEKLFF. The CDR3 DNA, read in part, is TGTGCCAGCAGCTTGCGAGGGGCCGGTGAAAAA.

This clone was observed at least ten times. Sequencing ends 3 residues short of the CDR3 end; the germline J gene provides the rest. The rearrangement joins TRBV14 to TRBJ2-7; 11 nucleotides line up with TRBD2. Germline assignment: CDR1 SGHDN and CDR2 FVKESK. After removal of 5 bases from V and 4 bases from J, the junction contained 16 bases not matched to a gene. This CDR3 is built from 18 residues. The part of the CDR3 DNA that was read is TGTGCCAGCAGCTCGCCATTTCCCGGGACTAGCGGCTCTTACGAG. It yields the protein CASSSPFPGTSGSYE. The whole CDR3 sequence reads CASSSPFPGTSGSYEQYF.

The sample holds many counts of this clone. The missing CDR3 end, 3 residues past where the read stops, is filled in from the germline J gene. The chain joins TRBV5-5 to TRBJ1-2, with D possibly matching TRBD1 (6 bases). V lost 4 bases, J lost 1 base, and 8 bases lay in between. Germline values: CDR1 SGHKS, CDR2 YYEKEE (reference sequence). The CDR3 runs 13 residues. CDR3 loop: CASSPGHNYGYTF. The part of the CDR3 DNA that was read is TGTGCCAGCAGCCCGGGACATAACTATGGC.

This clone appeared many times. The read terminates 3 residues before the CDR3 end, so the remaining end is supplied by the germline J gene. The V call is TRBV5-1, the J call TRBJ2-7; 9 bases agree with TRBD1. CDR3 length: 16 residues. V shed 4 bases, J shed 5 bases, and the junction held 13 bases outside the gene matches. Germline CDR1 SGHRS, CDR2 YFSETQ. The DNA read from the CDR3 is TGCGCCAGCAGCATTAGCTTTGGGACAGGGTTCGACGAG. It specifies CASSISFGTGFDE. The entire CDR3 reads CASSISFGTGFDEQYF. Full variable domain (remainder filled in from reference TRBV5-1 and TRBJ2-7): KAGVTQTPRYLIKTRGQQVTLSCSPISGHRSVSWYQQTPGQGLQFLFEYFSETQRNKGNFPGRFSGRQFSNSRSEMNVSTLELGDSALYLCASSISFGTGFDEQYFGPGTRLTVT.

This clone was observed at least ten times. The read falls 3 residues short of the CDR3 end, and the missing part is taken from the germline J gene. The V and J genes are TRBV6-1 and TRBJ2-1, with D unresolved. This CDR3 is built from 14 residues. CDR1 is MNHNS and CDR2 is SASEGT in the germline V gene. Between the trimmed V and J ends, which lost 3 bases and 1 base, there was a span of 7 bases. CDR3 protein: CASSERFSYNEQFF. The CDR3 bases that were read are TGTGCCAGCAGTGAGAGGTTTTCCTACAATGAG.

This clone was found a few times. Read coverage stops 3 residues before the CDR3 terminus; the germline J gene supplies the remainder. The chain has TRBV11-2 and TRBJ1-5; D is uncertain. Germline lookup yields CDR1 SGHAT and CDR2 FQNNGV. There are 13 residues in the CDR3. Trimming removed 4 bases at V and 5 bases at J, with 9 bases between. The CDR3 bases that were read are TGTGCCAGCAGCTACGCGATAGATCAGCCC. This sequence encodes CASSYAIDQP. The whole CDR3 region reads CASSYAIDQPQHF.

Worth noting for this clone: The read comes to an end 3 residues before the CDR3 does, leaving the germline J gene to fill in the end. The chain links TRBV13 to TRBJ1-1; 8 bases are a match to TRBD1. The CDR3 has 16 amino acids. J gave up 5 bases and V 3 bases, and 11 bases lay outside the gene matches. Germline V CDR1 and CDR2: PRHDT, FYEKMQ (reference sequence). Partial CDR3 DNA: TGTGCCAGCAGCTTCCAGACAGGGGATGTAGAGACTGAA. Its protein product is CASSFQTGDVETE. The entire CDR3 sequence reads CASSFQTGDVETEAFF.

Many counts were recorded for this clone. With the read ending 3 residues before the CDR3 end, the germline J gene is used to fill in that end. The chain employs TRBV20-1 and TRBJ2-2, with D maybe TRBD2 (6 bases). CDR1 is DFQATT and CDR2 is SNEGSKA in the germline V gene (reference sequence). Trimming cost V 5 bases and J 7 bases, with 17 bases left between them. The CDR3 runs 14 residues. This CDR3 is CSARGGEWGGELFF. The sequenced CDR3 bases are TGCAGTGCTCGTGGCGGGGAATGGGGCGGGGAG.